This TCR beta chain was documented in a study of glioma-infiltrating T cells after dendritic cell vaccination. Study-level information: Autologous tumor lysate-pulsed dendritic cell vaccination was given between 2003 and 2012.

Time point meaning: after dendritic cell vaccination, including at tumor progression/relapse. Patients had residual fresh-frozen tumor tissue and more than two years of survival data. Blood PBMC samples: pre-vaccination, two weeks post third vaccination, and at tumor progression. Trimming cost V 5 bases and J 1 base; bases outside gene matches: 5. The germline gives CDR1 ENHRY, CDR2 SYGVKD. The CDR3 covers 15 residues. Amplification used 60 V beta primers and 13 J beta primers. Sequencing was performed with immunoSEQ multiplex PCR; in TCRdb, only in-frame clones are kept and a portion is missing. The sample lists about 50,000 clones; around 91% were seen once.

The V gene is TRBV10-3, the J gene TRBJ1-1; 9 bases fit TRBD1. This TCR was recovered from a human donor with glioblastoma. The sample in question was blood, obtained after dendritic cell vaccination. The DNA for the CDR3 is TGTGCCATCAGTTTTACGGGACAGGGGAACACTGAAGCTTTCTTT. This encodes CAISFTGQGNTEAFF.